The rows below give T cell receptor beta chains drawn from one sample of a study of blood T cell repertoires in COVID-19. Measured with immunoSEQ multiplex PCR; TCRdb has only the in-frame clones, and not every one. This sample has under 12,000 clones; about 87% occur once, and the top ten carry about 4.6%. The sample was peripheral blood. Source of these receptors: a human donor in a cohort sampled during active COVID-19. CDR3s leave out the opening cysteine and the closing phenylalanine or tryptophan. D genes are given only for firm matches.

J gene	D gene	V gene	CDR3 protein
TRBJ2-3	TRBD2	TRBV6-5	ASSFLAGPTDTQY
TRBJ2-7	TRBD2	TRBV6-6	ASSPGTSGVLEQY
TRBJ2-7	TRBD1	TRBV5-5	ASRRQGLNGEQY
TRBJ1-2	.	TRBV28	ASSLEAVYGYT
TRBJ1-1	.	TRBV11-1	ASSKGGSHTEAF
TRBJ1-3	.	TRBV3-1/TRBV3-2	ASRGGAGSGNTIY
TRBJ1-1	.	TRBV5-4	ASSRQEGRTEAF
TRBJ2-6	.	TRBV7-6	ASSLELSQFNVLT
TRBJ1-2	.	TRBV21-1	ASSSRTGRENGYT
TRBJ2-7	.	TRBV28	ASTGGIRPYEQY
TRBJ2-3	TRBD2	TRBV28	ASSPGTSGLVDTQY
TRBJ2-1	TRBD2	TRBV3-1/TRBV3-2	ASSQTSGRAHNEQF
TRBJ1-5	TRBD1	TRBV6-2/TRBV6-3	ASSPRGLGNQPQH
TRBJ2-7	TRBD2	TRBV6-5	ASTNPGLGGEQY
TRBJ2-3	TRBD2	TRBV29-1	SVEDPIAGGGTDTQY
TRBJ2-7	TRBD2	TRBV25-1	ASSETSGGYEQY
TRBJ2-3	.	TRBV5-4	ASRRQSGVTDTQY